Below are 22 T cell receptor beta chains sequenced from a single sample in a study of post-analysis software for immune sequencing data. Unique-molecular-identifier-tagged TCR beta cDNA libraries were used. TCRdb ran MiXCR on the PCR reads and lists one entry per CDR3 protein. The sample includes 820,000 or so distinct CDR3 sequences, about 53% of them seen just once. Findings and caveats of the study: Elevated frequency relative to controls characterized four or five TRBV segments in patients, TRBV5-6, TRBV5-1 and TRBV20-1 among them.

No antigen has been identified for these receptors. Sequencing used blood. These receptor sequences come from a girl aged 10 to 17 with multiple sclerosis.

In its sample, this clonotype was seen a few times. The V gene is TRBV29-1, the J gene TRBJ2-1, with 11 bases identical to TRBD1. The CDR3 loop spans 17 amino acids. From germline, CDR1 is SQVTM and CDR2 ANQGSEA. V gave up 0 bases and J gave up 6 bases; unmatched junction bases: 10. The CDR3 sequence: CSVEEAGRDRGFNEQFF. DNA of the CDR3: TGCAGCGTTGAAGAGGCTGGGCGGGACAGGGGGTTCAATGAGCAGTTCTTC.

The chain recombines TRBV5-6 with TRBJ2-7, with a tentative D call TRBD2 (5 bases). The CDR3 loop spans 15 amino acids. Per the germline V gene, CDR1 is SGHDT and CDR2 is YYEEEE. V lost 0 bases, J lost 3 bases, and 13 bases lay in between. This CDR3 is CASSLAPGIYYEQYF. The CDR3 DNA is TGTGCCAGCAGCTTGGCACCCGGGATCTACTACGAGCAGTACTTC.

The chain is built from TRBV9 and TRBJ2-1; D is uncertain. The V gene's germline CDR1 is SGDLS and CDR2 YYNGEE. The V end lost 0 bases, the J end lost 4 bases, and 11 bases lay between the germline ends. The CDR3 is 15 amino acids. The CDR3, as DNA: TGTGCCAGCAGCGTAGTTCTGGGCGAATACAATGAGCAGTTCTTC. Translation gives CASSVVLGEYNEQFF.

The V gene is TRBV27, the J gene TRBJ2-5; 11 nucleotides line up with TRBD2. Germline CDR1 is MNHEY and CDR2 is SMNVEV (reference sequence). Germline trimming cut 6 bases from V and 5 bases from J; bases unmatched to any gene: 23. CDR3 length: 20 residues. CDR3 region: CASRMAFGLAGRTMLETQYF. DNA for the CDR3: TGTGCCAGCAGGATGGCTTTTGGACTAGCGGGTAGGACCATGTTGGAGACCCAGTACTTC.

This clonotype has only a few counts. The V call is TRBV29-1, the J call TRBJ1-2, with D possibly being TRBD1 (6 bases). CDR3 length: 11 amino acids. V was trimmed by 8 bases and J by 4 bases, leaving 11 bases between them. Germline V lookup: CDR1 SQVTM, CDR2 ANQGSEA. CDR3 loop: CSLEDSYGYTF. The DNA of the CDR3 is TGCAGCCTCGAGGACAGCTATGGCTACACCTTC. Combining the CDR3 with reference TRBV29-1 and TRBJ1-2 gives the whole variable domain SAVISQKPSRDICQRGTSLTIQCQVDSQVTMMFWYRQQPGQSLTLIATANQGSEATYESGFVIDKFPISRPNLTFSTLTVSNMSPEDSSIYLCSLEDSYGYTFGSGTRLTVV.

V is TRBV3-1 and J is TRBJ2-1; D is unresolved. The CDR3 is 17 amino acids. Trimming removed 0 bases from V and 2 bases from J, with 14 bases in between. Per germline, CDR1 LGHDT and CDR2 YNNKEL (reference sequence). The chain's CDR3 is CASSQDFSPQPYNEQFF. In nucleotides, the CDR3 is TGTGCCAGCAGCCAAGATTTCAGTCCACAGCCCTACAATGAGCAGTTCTTC.

Note on this clonotype: Relative to the germline gene, one junction end is altered; a read error may explain this. V usage is TRBV5-1 and J usage is TRBJ2-3; 10 bases agree with TRBD2. Germline lookup yields CDR1 SGHRS and CDR2 YFSETQ. This CDR3 has 16 residues. The CDR3 loop is CASSPLAGASIDTQYF. The CDR3 bases are TGCGCCAGCAGCCCTCTAGCGGGAGCTAGCATAGATACGCAGTATTTT.

In the case of this clonotype: Given a much more abundant clone one base away, this may be a read error. The rearrangement joins TRBV3-1 to TRBJ2-7, with D unresolved. Trimming cost V 0 bases and J 3 bases, with 3 bases left between them. Germline-derived CDR1 and CDR2 are LGHDT and YNNKEL (reference sequence). The CDR3 extends over 12 amino acids. As DNA, the CDR3 is TGTGCCAGCAGCCAAGAAGACTACGAGCAGTACTTC. Its protein is CASSQEDYEQYF.

This clonotype occurred a few times. V is TRBV12-3 or TRBV12-4 and J is TRBJ2-7, with a weak D call TRBD2 (7 bases). The ends were cut back, 3 bases at V and 5 bases at J, with 14 bases in the middle. There are 14 residues in the CDR3. The CDR3 nucleotides are TGTGCCAGCAGTTTCCGGGGGGCTCGTGACGAGCAGTACTTC. Translating it yields CASSFRGARDEQYF.

The chain carries TRBV5-1 and TRBJ2-1, with D possibly TRBD1 on 6 matching bases. In germline, CDR1 is SGHRS, CDR2 YFSETQ. Between the trimmed V and J ends, which lost 2 bases and 0 bases, there was a span of 9 bases. The CDR3 length is 15 residues. Here the CDR3 reads CASSLDRPSYNEQFF. The CDR3 DNA reads TGCGCCAGCAGCTTAGACAGGCCCTCCTACAATGAGCAGTTCTTC.

The chain carries TRBV7-9 and TRBJ1-5, with D possibly TRBD1 on 5 matching bases. The CDR3 consists of 15 residues. Germline V lookup: CDR1 SEHNR, CDR2 FQNEAQ (reference sequence). Between the trimmed V and J ends, which lost 5 bases and 0 bases, there was a span of 11 bases. CDR3 amino acids: CASSAQGHSNQPQHF. Here the CDR3 DNA reads TGTGCCAGCAGCGCCCAGGGCCATAGCAATCAGCCCCAGCATTTT.

The sample holds one count of this clonotype. The gene calls are TRBV5-1 and TRBJ1-1, with 11 positions matching TRBD1. CDR3 length equals 16 residues. V lost 1 base and J lost 4; bases outside the gene matches: 6. Per the germline V gene, CDR1 is SGHRS and CDR2 is YFSETQ. This CDR3 reads CASSLRTGGGGTEAFF. The CDR3 coding sequence is TGCGCCAGCAGCTTGAGGACAGGGGGCGGCGGCACTGAAGCTTTCTTT.

This clonotype was counted only a few times. The chain is built from TRBV12-5 and TRBJ2-7, with 7 positions matching TRBD1. Germline lookup yields CDR1 LGHNT and CDR2 FRNRAP. The CDR3 is 11 amino acids. The V gene end was trimmed by 6 bases and the J gene end by 11 bases; junction bases not matched to a gene: 7. DNA for the CDR3: TGTGCTAGTGGATTCCCGGGACAGAAGTACTTC. It encodes CASGFPGQKYF.

This clonotype was seen more than once but under ten times. The V call is TRBV7-9, the J call TRBJ2-1; D not certain. V lost 5 bases and J 4 bases, leaving 15 bases between the germline ends. The CDR3 extends over 15 amino acids. The germline gives CDR1 SEHNR, CDR2 FQNEAQ (reference sequence). The CDR3 protein is CASSRSYIPYNEQFF. The CDR3 nucleotides read TGTGCCAGCAGCCGCTCCTATATTCCTTACAATGAGCAGTTCTTC.

The chain uses TRBV12-3 or TRBV12-4 and TRBJ2-3; 7 nucleotides line up with TRBD1. This CDR3 spans 13 amino acids. Losses at the gene ends were 6 bases for V and 14 bases for J; bases not matched to a gene: 14. CDR3 in DNA: TGTGCCAGCAGAAGACTTGGACAGGCTGAGGGGTATTTT. Its protein is CASRRLGQAEGYF.

The chain has TRBV6-5 and TRBJ1-1, with D unclear. The V end lost 2 bases, the J end lost 11 bases, and 9 bases lay between the germline ends. CDR1 MNHEY and CDR2 SVGAGI come from the germline V gene. This CDR3 is 11 amino acids long. CDR3 protein: CASSYEGFAFF. CDR3 nucleotide sequence: TGTGCCAGCAGTTACGAAGGTTTTGCTTTCTTT.

The V gene is TRBV7-9, the J gene TRBJ2-5; 10 nucleotides align to TRBD2. This CDR3 region has 16 residues. CDR1 is SEHNR and CDR2 is FQNEAQ in the germline V gene (reference sequence). V gave up 0 bases and J gave up 2 bases; unmatched junction bases: 3. The CDR3 DNA follows: TGTGCCAGCAGCTTAGCCAGCGGGGGGGCACAAGAGACCCAGTACTTC. Protein product: CASSLASGGAQETQYF.

This rearrangement joins TRBV7-3 to TRBJ1-2, with TRBD1 as a possible D gene (5 bases). Germline assignment: CDR1 SGHTA and CDR2 FQGTGA. V was clipped by 2 bases and J by 0 bases, with 13 bases between them. The CDR3 is 16 amino acids. CDR3 nucleotide sequence: TGTGCCAGCAGCTTATTCCAGGGACCCTCTAACTATGGCTACACCTTC. Its translation is CASSLFQGPSNYGYTF. The complete variable domain, with remaining parts taken from reference TRBV7-3 and TRBJ1-2, reads GAGVSQTPSNKVTEKGKYVELRCDPISGHTALYWYRQSLGQGPEFLIYFQGTGAADDSGLPNDRFFAVRPEGSVSTLKIQRTERGDSAVYLCASSLFQGPSNYGYTFGSGTRLTVV.

The J gene is TRBJ1-2, the V gene TRBV12-5; tentative D call: TRBD1 (6 bases). Germline V gene sequence: CDR1 LGHNT, CDR2 FRNRAP. CDR3 length equals 15 residues. Trimming shortened V by 2 bases and J by 8 bases, and 18 bases separated the two germline ends. The CDR3 bases are TGTGCTAGTGGTTTGTGGGGGAAGGGGGAAGACGGCTACACCTTC. Encoded protein: CASGLWGKGEDGYTF.

This sequence joins TRBV6-2 or TRBV6-3 and TRBJ1-1; possible D gene TRBD1, 5 bases. Trimming pared 5 bases from V and 6 bases from J, leaving 10 bases between. Germline-derived CDR1 and CDR2 are MNHEY and SVGEGT. This CDR3 has 12 residues. For the CDR3, the DNA is TGTGCCAGCAGTCAGGGTTTCCCTGAAGCTTTCTTT. It translates to CASSQGFPEAFF.

The chain has TRBV24-1 and TRBJ2-1; 9 nucleotides align to TRBD2. There are 14 residues in the CDR3. With V trimmed by 4 bases and J by 4 bases, 1 base remained unmatched. Germline CDR1 is KGHDR and CDR2 is SFDVKD. CDR3 bases: TGTGCCACCAGTGACAGCGGGGGGTACAATGAGCAGTTCTTC. Amino acid sequence: CATSDSGGYNEQFF.

This clonotype was seen a few times. The chain uses TRBV12-3 or TRBV12-4 and TRBJ1-2; D remains unclear. V dropped 3 bases and J dropped 2 bases, with 19 bases sitting between them. There are 17 residues in the CDR3. The CDR3 region is CASSFPHEGPRNYGYTF. The DNA for the CDR3 is TGTGCCAGCAGTTTTCCCCATGAAGGGCCAAGGAACTATGGCTACACCTTC.